This entry lists 24 T cell receptor beta chains sequenced from one sample in a study of a mutant IDH1 vaccine in newly diagnosed glioma. Only in-frame clones appear in the TCRdb table, and some are missing; sequencing was by immunoSEQ multiplex PCR. The sample has tens of thousands of clones, 80% to 90% seen once; the top ten hold roughly 20%. Their antigens are not known. The time point is: week 5, during vaccination. The vaccine gave 300 ug of a 20-mer mutant IDH1 peptide subcutaneously per dose. Here the sequenced sample was PBMCs, taken from a glioma patient whose treatment included an IDH1 peptide vaccine. These receptors originate from a man aged 18 to 29 with glioma.

The chain is built from TRBV14 and TRBJ2-7; 7 bases align to TRBD1. This CDR3 region has 15 residues. The germline gives CDR1 SGHDN, CDR2 FVKESK. V lost 1 base and J lost 1; bases outside the gene matches: 4. The CDR3 coding sequence is TGTGCCAGCAGCCAAGTCACAGGGGTTTCCTACGAGCAGTACTTC. It translates to CASSQVTGVSYEQYF. The variable domain in full, with the rest retrieved from reference TRBV14 and TRBJ2-7, is EAGVTQFPSHSVIEKGQTVTLRCDPISGHDNLYWYRRVMGKEIKFLLHFVKESKQDESGMPNNRFLAERTGGTYSTLKVQPAELEDSGVYFCASSQVTGVSYEQYFGPGTRLTVT.

The rearrangement links TRBV10-2 to TRBJ1-2; 9 nucleotides line up with TRBD1. The CDR3 runs 14 residues. The J segment lost 5 bases and the V segment lost 3 bases, leaving 4 bases of the junction unmatched. The germline V gene has CDR1 WSHSY and CDR2 SAAADI. The CDR3 nucleotides read TGCGCCAGCAGTGACCCCGGGACAGGGTATGGCTACACCTTC. It specifies CASSDPGTGYGYTF.

The V gene is TRBV10-3, the J gene TRBJ2-7, with a tentative D call TRBD2 (6 bases). Looked up from germline, CDR1 is ENHRY and CDR2 is SYGVKD. V was shortened by 3 bases and J by 6 bases, with 9 bases between the two germline ends. The CDR3 extends over 12 amino acids. As DNA, the CDR3 is TGTGCCATCAGTGATGGGGAGGCCGAGCAGTACTTC. Translated, it gives CAISDGEAEQYF.

The J gene is TRBJ1-4, the V gene TRBV7-9; D may be TRBD1 (6 bases). Germline-derived CDR1 and CDR2 are SEHNR and FQNEAQ (reference sequence). Trimming left V 1 base short and J 11 bases short, with 23 bases between. This CDR3 has 17 residues. This CDR3 reads CASSLDGRGSRDTKLFF. The CDR3 DNA reads as TGTGCCAGCAGCTTAGACGGTAGGGGCTCCCGGGACACCAAACTGTTTTTT.

The rearrangement joins TRBV7-9 to TRBJ2-3; D perhaps matches TRBD2 (5 bases). CDR1 and CDR2 from the germline V gene are SEHNR and FQNEAQ (reference sequence). V was pared by 6 bases and J by 0 bases, with 7 bases between. CDR3 length: 13 residues. In nucleotides, the CDR3 is TGTGCCAGCAGGAGGGAAAGCACAGATACGCAGTATTTT. Translated, it gives CASRRESTDTQYF.

This clone was picked up one time. This chain links TRBV10-2 with TRBJ1-1; D ambiguous. V was cut by 7 bases and J by 3 bases, with 12 bases left in between. The CDR3 runs to 13 residues. CDR1 and CDR2 from the germline V gene are WSHSY and SAAADI. Here the CDR3 reads CASTEWVDTEAFF. The CDR3 DNA reads as TGCGCCAGCACCGAGTGGGTCGACACTGAAGCTTTCTTT.

The chain employs TRBV4-1 and TRBJ1-4; D uncertain. The CDR3 is 14 amino acids. Per germline, CDR1 MGHRA and CDR2 YSYEKL. The V end was cut by 0 bases, the J end by 4 bases, with 6 bases between. The DNA of the CDR3 is TGCGCCAGCAGCCAAGAGGGTCTTAATGAAAAACTGTTTTTT. Translated: CASSQEGLNEKLFF.

The rearrangement links TRBV27 to TRBJ1-1; D not resolved. CDR1 and CDR2 from the germline V gene are MNHEY and SMNVEV (reference sequence). This CDR3 has 14 amino acids. With 0 bases removed from V and 4 bases from J, the gap between germline ends came to 9 bases. In DNA, the CDR3 is TGTGCCAGCAGTTTATCGGGCACGGCCACTGAAGCTTTCTTT. It encodes CASSLSGTATEAFF.

The V call is TRBV7-9, the J call TRBJ1-2; D uncertain. The length of the CDR3 is 14 residues. Germline loops: CDR1 SEHNR, CDR2 FQNEAQ (reference sequence). Between the trimmed V and J ends, which lost 1 base and 4 bases, there was a span of 10 bases. The CDR3 nucleotides read TGTGCCAGCAGCTTAGAGACGAGCCTCTATGGCTACACCTTC. This gives the protein CASSLETSLYGYTF.

V usage is TRBV4-3 and J usage is TRBJ1-4, with 8 bases matching TRBD1. Germline V gene data show CDR1 as LGHNA and CDR2 as YSLEER. This CDR3 contains 15 residues. With V trimmed by 2 bases and J by 4 bases, 3 bases remained unmatched. CDR3 coding DNA: TGCGCCAGCAGCCAATCGGGACAGGATAATGAAAAACTGTTTTTT. This translates into CASSQSGQDNEKLFF.

For the CDR3, the DNA is TGTGCCAGCAGTAAAGGACAGCGGCAGCCCCAGCATTTT. Translated, it gives CASSKGQRQPQHF. V and J are TRBV2 and TRBJ1-5, with D possibly TRBD1 on 6 matching bases. The CDR3 spans 13 residues. Germline-derived CDR1 and CDR2 are SNHLY and FYNNEI. V lost 5 bases and J 7 bases, leaving 12 bases between the germline ends. The full variable domain, rest sourced from reference TRBV2 and TRBJ1-5, is EPEVTQTPSHQVTQMGQEVILRCVPISNHLYFYWYRQILGQKVEFLVSFYNNEISEKSEIFDDQFSVERPDGSNFTLKIRSTKLEDSAMYFCASSKGQRQPQHFGDGTRLSIL.

The chain employs TRBV30 and TRBJ1-4; D is uncertain. From germline, CDR1 is GTSNPN and CDR2 SVGIG (reference sequence). V was trimmed by 7 bases and J by 4 bases, leaving 10 bases between them. The CDR3 extends over 12 amino acids. The CDR3 sequence is CASWGRNEKLFF. The CDR3 DNA sequence: TGTGCCTCGTGGGGTCGTAATGAAAAACTGTTTTTT.

The chain has TRBV7-9 and TRBJ2-7; D might be TRBD1 or TRBD2, each matching 5 bases. The V end lost 5 bases, the J end lost 3 bases, and 14 bases lay between the germline ends. Germline CDR1 and CDR2: SEHNR and FQNEAQ (reference sequence). The length of the CDR3 is 14 residues. Here the CDR3 reads CASSPRGHHYEQYF. As DNA, the CDR3 is TGTGCCAGCAGCCCCCGGGGCCATCACTACGAGCAGTACTTC.

The chain combines TRBV18 with TRBJ1-1, with D tentatively TRBD1 (5 bases). Trimming cost V 4 bases and J 1 base, with 10 bases left between them. In germline, CDR1 is KGHSH, CDR2 LQKENI. This CDR3 region has 14 residues. CDR3 protein: CASSQSTANTEAFF. The CDR3 DNA reads TGTGCCAGCTCACAATCGACAGCGAACACTGAAGCTTTCTTT. Filled out from reference TRBV18 and TRBJ1-1, the complete variable domain reads NAGVMQNPRHLVRRRGQEARLRCSPMKGHSHVYWYRQLPEEGLKFMVYLQKENIIDESGMPKERFSAEFPKEGPSILRIQQVVRGDSAAYFCASSQSTANTEAFFGQGTRLTVV.

This chain joins TRBV7-6 and TRBJ2-7, with D possibly being TRBD2 (6 bases). Germline V CDR1 and CDR2: SGHVS, FNYEAQ. The CDR3 totals 13 residues. V was clipped by 5 bases and J by 4 bases, with 12 bases between them. CDR3 in amino acids: CASSPFAGYEQYF. The CDR3 DNA reads as TGTGCCAGCAGCCCATTTGCGGGATACGAGCAGTACTTC.

This chain joins TRBV30 and TRBJ1-1, with TRBD1 matching 9 bases. With V trimmed by 0 bases and J by 8 bases, 4 bases remained unmatched. Germline CDR1 GTSNPN, CDR2 SVGIG (reference sequence). The CDR3 is made up of 13 amino acids. CDR3 amino acids: CAWSVSGTGEAFF. CDR3 DNA: TGTGCCTGGAGTGTATCGGGGACAGGGGAAGCTTTCTTT.

The chain combines TRBV30 with TRBJ2-3; tentatively, D is TRBD1 (5 bases). V was pared by 4 bases and J by 2 bases, with 10 bases between. CDR3 length: 13 residues. Germline CDR1 reads GTSNPN; CDR2 reads SVGIG (reference sequence). The CDR3 DNA is TGTGCCTGGACGAAGGGGCTCACAGATACGCAGTATTTT. Translated, it gives CAWTKGLTDTQYF. Combining the CDR3 with reference TRBV30 and TRBJ2-3 gives the whole variable domain SQTIHQWPATLVQPVGSPLSLECTVEGTSNPNLYWYRQAAGRGLQLLFYSVGIGQISSEVPQNLSASRPQDRQFILSSKKLLLSDSGFYLCAWTKGLTDTQYFGPGTRLTVL.

The V gene is TRBV13, the J gene TRBJ2-2; 13 bases are a match to TRBD2. Germline assignment: CDR1 PRHDT and CDR2 FYEKMQ (reference sequence). The junction had 5 bases not matched to a gene; V was cut back by 4 bases and J by 3 bases. The length of the CDR3 is 17 residues. In DNA, the CDR3 is TGTGCCAGCAGCTCGCCGACTAGCGGGAGGTACACCGGGGAGCTGTTTTTT. Translated, it gives CASSSPTSGRYTGELFF.

The J gene is TRBJ2-7, the V gene TRBV30; TRBD1 or TRBD2 may be the D gene (5 bases each). The V and J ends lost 2 bases and 5 bases respectively, with 16 bases between them. Germline V gene data show CDR1 as GTSNPN and CDR2 as SVGIG (reference sequence). The CDR3 has 14 residues. In DNA form, the CDR3 reads TGTGCCTGGAGTCGAGGGACGACGGGCGACGAGCAGTACTTC. Translated, it gives CAWSRGTTGDEQYF.

The chain employs TRBV7-9 and TRBJ1-5, with D maybe TRBD1 (6 bases). This CDR3 is built from 14 residues. Germline values: CDR1 SEHNR, CDR2 FQNEAQ (reference sequence). Trimming removed 5 bases from V and 2 bases from J, with 10 bases in between. The CDR3 DNA is TGTGCCAGCAGCGGGACATTAGGCAATCAGCCCCAGCATTTT. Translating gives CASSGTLGNQPQHF.

The gene calls are TRBV6-6 and TRBJ1-5; D is possibly TRBD1 (5 bases). The germline V gene encodes CDR1 MNHNY and CDR2 SVGAGI (reference sequence). This CDR3 contains 15 residues. V lost 10 bases and J lost 3, with 19 bases in between. The CDR3 here is CATLGTSTFNQPQHF. In nucleotides, the CDR3 is TGTGCCACCCTCGGGACGTCCACTTTCAATCAGCCCCAGCATTTT.

V gene TRBV30 combines with J gene TRBJ1-1; 8 bases agree with TRBD1. In germline, CDR1 is GTSNPN, CDR2 SVGIG (reference sequence). There are 15 residues in the CDR3. V gave up 1 base and J gave up 4 bases; unmatched junction bases: 8. The CDR3, as DNA: TGTGCCTGGAGTGATTCGGACAGGGTTTCCACTGAAGCTTTCTTT. This gives the protein CAWSDSDRVSTEAFF.

This rearrangement joins TRBV9 to TRBJ2-7; D possibly uses TRBD1 or TRBD2 (6 bases each). V was clipped by 4 bases and J by 4 bases, with 18 bases between them. Per the germline V gene, CDR1 is SGDLS and CDR2 is YYNGEE. This CDR3 spans 15 amino acids. Written as DNA, the CDR3 is TGTGCCAGCAGCTTCGCCGGGGGCGGCGAATACGAGCAGTACTTC. Protein sequence: CASSFAGGGEYEQYF.

This rearrangement joins TRBV5-8 to TRBJ1-2, with D perhaps matching TRBD1 (6 bases). Trimming left V 6 bases short and J 4 bases short, with 19 bases between. The CDR3 has 15 residues. The V gene's germline CDR1 is SGHTS and CDR2 YDEGEE. DNA for the CDR3: TGTGCCAGCAACCTCAACGGGGGCGCAGGCTATGGCTACACCTTC. Translating it yields CASNLNGGAGYGYTF.